The 23 T cell receptor beta chains presented below share a single source sample, sequenced in a study of T cell responses to AZD1222 COVID-19 vaccine. Repertoires were generated with immunoSEQ multiplex PCR, while TCRdb's copy carries only in-frame clones and drops some. This table holds around 150,000 clones, about 95% found once. The sample was peripheral blood, taken on day 0 of AZD1222 vaccination. Receptors originate from an adult in good health.

The chain is built from TRBV27 and TRBJ1-6, with D unresolved. V lost 2 bases, J lost 2 bases, and 7 bases lay in between. The CDR3 has 15 residues. Germline values: CDR1 MNHEY, CDR2 SMNVEV (reference sequence). The CDR3 nucleotides are TGTGCCAGCAGTTTACCCGATGCCTATAATTCACCCCTCCACTTT. Protein product: CASSLPDAYNSPLHF.

The CDR3 nucleotides read TGTGCCAGCAGCCACCCTTCGGACAGGGTAGGCACTGAAGCTTTCTTT. It codes for CASSHPSDRVGTEAFF. V gene TRBV2 combines with J gene TRBJ1-1; 8 bases fit TRBD1. This CDR3 spans 16 amino acids. Germline assignment: CDR1 SNHLY and CDR2 FYNNEI. Trimming took 6 bases from V and 4 from J; bases not matched to a gene: 13. The variable domain in full, with the rest retrieved from reference TRBV2 and TRBJ1-1, is EPEVTQTPSHQVTQMGQEVILRCVPISNHLYFYWYRQILGQKVEFLVSFYNNEISEKSEIFDDQFSVERPDGSNFTLKIRSTKLEDSAMYFCASSHPSDRVGTEAFFGQGTRLTVV.

This clone was seen just once. The chain is built from TRBV2 and TRBJ1-2; D unclear. V shed 7 bases and J shed 3 bases, with 12 bases lying between them. The CDR3 covers 13 residues. Germline CDR1 reads SNHLY; CDR2 reads FYNNEI. The chain's CDR3 is CASTLEVHYGYTF. In DNA, the CDR3 is TGTGCCAGCACGTTGGAGGTTCACTATGGCTACACCTTC.

The chain has TRBV7-9 and TRBJ1-3; possible D gene TRBD1, 5 bases. Germline loops: CDR1 SEHNR, CDR2 FQNEAQ (reference sequence). CDR3 length: 14 residues. Deletions cut 5 bases from V and 3 bases from J, with 11 bases between. This CDR3 is CASSDVGVGNTIYF. The CDR3 DNA reads TGTGCCAGCAGCGACGTGGGGGTTGGAAACACCATATATTTT.

This clone is a singleton in its sample. This CDR3 reads CASSPSGTEKNTEAFF. In DNA form, the CDR3 reads TGTGCCAGCTCACCTAGCGGGACGGAAAAGAACACTGAAGCTTTCTTT. The chain recombines TRBV18 with TRBJ1-1; a weak D match, TRBD1 (5 bases). The V end was cut by 3 bases, the J end by 1 base, with 15 bases between. Germline CDR1 and CDR2: KGHSH and LQKENI. The CDR3 is 16 residues long.

The J gene is TRBJ1-2, the V gene TRBV28; the D is unclear. CDR1 and CDR2 (germline): MDHEN, SYDVKM. V dropped 3 bases and J dropped 8 bases, with 16 bases sitting between them. The CDR3 extends over 14 amino acids. For the CDR3, the DNA is TGTGCCAGCAGTTTTGGTTCCCCCGGTCGAGGCTACACCTTC. Translation: CASSFGSPGRGYTF.

The gene calls are TRBV4-1 and TRBJ1-6, with 7 bases aligning to TRBD1. The germline gives CDR1 MGHRA, CDR2 YSYEKL. This CDR3 region has 15 residues. J gave up 9 bases and V 1 base, and 6 bases lay outside the gene matches. CDR3 residues: CASSQAEGGGSPLHF. The CDR3, as DNA: TGCGCCAGCAGCCAAGCTGAAGGGGGCGGTTCACCCCTCCACTTT.

The chain combines TRBV4-1 with TRBJ1-2; D unclear. Germline V gene lookup returns CDR1 MGHRA and CDR2 YSYEKL. The CDR3 runs to 13 residues. V lost 1 base to trimming and J lost 5 bases, with 8 bases between them. The DNA for the CDR3 is TGCGCCAGCAGCCAAGCTTCGACTTATGGCTACACCTTC. Protein sequence: CASSQASTYGYTF.

The chain couples TRBV28 to TRBJ2-7; D remains ambiguous. The V and J ends lost 3 bases and 2 bases respectively, with 11 bases between them. Germline CDR1 MDHEN, CDR2 SYDVKM. The CDR3 is made up of 14 amino acids. In DNA form, the CDR3 reads TGTGCCAGCAGTTTTGCTTACAGCGCCTACGAGCAGTACGTC. Encoded protein: CASSFAYSAYEQYV.

V and J are TRBV5-1 and TRBJ2-2, with 11 bases aligning to TRBD2. CDR1 is SGHRS, CDR2 YFSETQ, per germline. There are 16 residues in the CDR3. V lost 3 bases and J lost 6; bases outside the gene matches: 7. The CDR3 is CASSSSSGRFAGELFF. The CDR3 nucleotides read TGCGCCAGCAGCTCGTCTAGCGGGAGGTTCGCCGGGGAGCTGTTTTTT.

The V call is TRBV20-1, the J call TRBJ1-2; 8 nucleotides line up with TRBD1. CDR1 and CDR2 (germline): DFQATT, SNEGSKA (reference sequence). This CDR3 has 15 amino acids. V was clipped by 3 bases and J by 4 bases; unmatched bases: 10. CDR3 amino acids: CSASVGDRISYGYTF. CDR3 bases: TGCAGTGCTAGTGTGGGGGACAGGATCTCCTATGGCTACACCTTC.

The chain carries TRBV7-2 and TRBJ1-3; D unresolved. Germline V lookup: CDR1 SGHTA, CDR2 FQGNSA. CDR3 length: 15 amino acids. V dropped 5 bases and J dropped 0 bases, with 11 bases sitting between them. This CDR3 reads CASSLQPSSGNTIYF. The CDR3 DNA reads as TGTGCCAGCAGCCTCCAACCGAGCTCTGGAAACACCATATATTTT.

The V and J genes are TRBV18 and TRBJ1-1, with D possibly being TRBD1 (5 bases). Looked up from germline, CDR1 is KGHSH and CDR2 is LQKENI. The CDR3 spans 15 residues. V was cut by 6 bases and J by 0 bases, with 14 bases left in between. CDR3 loop: CASSPWDAMNTEAFF. As DNA, the CDR3 is TGTGCCAGCTCGCCCTGGGACGCGATGAACACTGAAGCTTTCTTT.

CDR3 sequence: CASSPSREGQNGAFF. The CDR3 DNA reads TGTGCCAGCTCACCATCGAGGGAGGGCCAGAATGGAGCTTTCTTT. The rearrangement uses TRBV18 and TRBJ1-1; D uncertain. Germline V gene data show CDR1 as KGHSH and CDR2 as LQKENI. This CDR3 is built from 15 residues. Trimming pared 2 bases from V and 10 bases from J, leaving 20 bases between.

The gene calls are TRBV27 and TRBJ2-3; maybe TRBD1 (5 bases). Germline lookup yields CDR1 MNHEY and CDR2 SMNVEV (reference sequence). This CDR3 contains 15 residues. V lost 5 bases and J 8 bases, leaving 20 bases between the germline ends. CDR3 amino acids: CASSPARAGRSTQYF. The CDR3 DNA reads as TGTGCCAGCAGTCCCGCCCGGGCAGGGCGGTCTACGCAGTATTTT.

This sequence joins TRBV7-2 and TRBJ1-3; maybe TRBD1 (5 bases). Trimming cost V 2 bases and J 4 bases, with 12 bases left between them. Germline V gene data show CDR1 as SGHTA and CDR2 as FQGNSA. This CDR3 has 15 amino acids. The CDR3 protein is CASSLSWGFGNTIYF. CDR3 nucleotide sequence: TGTGCCAGCAGCTTATCGTGGGGGTTCGGAAACACCATATATTTT.

The J gene is TRBJ2-2, the V gene TRBV2; D unresolved. This CDR3 has 16 residues. Germline values: CDR1 SNHLY, CDR2 FYNNEI. Trimming cost V 8 bases and J 0 bases, with 16 bases left between them. The CDR3 nucleotides are TGTGCCAGCTCCATAGGGCAGGCAACGAACACCGGGGAGCTGTTTTTT. It encodes CASSIGQATNTGELFF. The full variable domain, completed using reference TRBV2 and TRBJ2-2, is EPEVTQTPSHQVTQMGQEVILRCVPISNHLYFYWYRQILGQKVEFLVSFYNNEISEKSEIFDDQFSVERPDGSNFTLKIRSTKLEDSAMYFCASSIGQATNTGELFFGEGSRLTVL.

This clone was seen once. V usage is TRBV15 and J usage is TRBJ1-5, with D unclear. The germline CDR1 and CDR2 sequences are LNHNV and YYDKDF (reference sequence). The V end lost 1 base, the J end lost 0 bases, and 7 bases lay between the germline ends. The CDR3 extends over 15 amino acids. Here the CDR3 reads CATSRGPDSNQPQHF. CDR3 nucleotides: TGTGCCACCAGCAGAGGTCCGGATAGCAATCAGCCCCAGCATTTT.

The chain couples TRBV11-1 to TRBJ1-2; 9 nucleotides line up with TRBD1. This CDR3 comprises 16 residues. Germline V lookup: CDR1 SGHAT, CDR2 FQDESV (reference sequence). Unmatched junction bases numbered 8, after V lost 3 bases and J lost 3 bases. CDR3: CASSLAGTGLHYGYTF. The CDR3, as DNA: TGTGCCAGCAGCTTGGCCGGGACAGGGTTGCACTATGGCTACACCTTC. The full variable domain, completed using reference TRBV11-1 and TRBJ1-2, is EAEVAQSPRYKITEKSQAVAFWCDPISGHATLYWYRQILGQGPELLVQFQDESVVDDSQLPKDRFSAERLKGVDSTLKIQPAELGDSAMYLCASSLAGTGLHYGYTFGSGTRLTVV.

The rearrangement links TRBV6-6 to TRBJ1-1; no reliable D call. CDR3 length equals 15 residues. Germline CDR1 is MNHNY and CDR2 is SVGAGI (reference sequence). Deletions cut 0 bases from V and 6 bases from J, with 14 bases between. CDR3 amino acids: CASSYSSSLPAEAFF. The CDR3 DNA follows: TGTGCCAGCAGTTACTCGAGTTCCCTCCCCGCTGAAGCTTTCTTT.

The V and J genes are TRBV7-9 and TRBJ1-2, with D hard to call. This CDR3 contains 16 residues. V lost 1 base, J lost 1 base, and 13 bases lay in between. Germline assignment: CDR1 SEHNR and CDR2 FQNEAQ (reference sequence). CDR3 in DNA: TGTGCCAGCAGCTTAGGAGAGGGCTCATATAACTATGGCTACACCTTC. This codes for CASSLGEGSYNYGYTF.

The V and J genes are TRBV5-1 and TRBJ1-1; D remains unclear. CDR1 is SGHRS, CDR2 YFSETQ, per germline. V was pared by 2 bases and J by 0 bases, with 5 bases between. There are 13 residues in the CDR3. DNA for the CDR3: TGCGCCAGCAGCTTCCGGTTGAACACTGAAGCTTTCTTT. Translated: CASSFRLNTEAFF.

V gene TRBV3-1 (or the pseudogene TRBV3-2) combines with J gene TRBJ1-3; D possibly corresponds to TRBD1 (5 bases). The CDR3 is 15 residues long. Per the germline V gene, CDR1 is LGHDT and CDR2 is YNNKEL (reference sequence). Trimming shortened V by 1 base and J by 16 bases, and 23 bases separated the two germline ends. DNA of the CDR3: TGTGCCAGCAGCCAAGGTGCATCAGGGCCCCCGTCCTTGTATTTT. Encoded protein: CASSQGASGPPSLYF.